The TCR beta chain described here comes from a study of cytomegalovirus exposure and HLA in healthy donors. Repertoires were generated with immunoSEQ multiplex PCR, while TCRdb's copy carries only in-frame clones and drops some. The table shows about 78,000 clones, with 90% to 96% occurring only once. Trimming cost V 0 bases and J 1 base; bases outside gene matches: 6. The germline V gene encodes CDR1 MGHRA and CDR2 YSYEKL. CDR3 length equals 16 residues. The chain employs TRBV4-1 and TRBJ2-7; 7 bases line up with TRBD1. Sequences were obtained from PBMCs. The receptor was isolated from a man aged 18 to 35 in good health and CMV-seropositive. The CDR3 sequence: CASSQDDRETSYEQYF. The CDR3 DNA is TGCGCCAGCAGCCAAGATGACAGGGAAACTTCCTACGAGCAGTACTTC.